One and the same sample provided the 18 T cell receptor beta chains below, sequenced in a study of cytomegalovirus exposure and HLA in healthy donors. Only in-frame clones appear in the TCRdb table, and some are missing; sequencing was by immunoSEQ multiplex PCR. The sample has about 200,000 clones, around 87% seen once. What was sequenced was PBMCs. These receptors all come from a woman aged 18-29 years in good health and CMV-seropositive.

The chain carries TRBV4-1 and TRBJ2-7, with D tentatively TRBD2 (5 bases). The germline gives CDR1 MGHRA, CDR2 YSYEKL. Trimming took off 4 bases at V and 1 base at J, with 17 bases between the two ends. CDR3 length equals 16 residues. CDR3 DNA: TGCGCCAGCAGCCGAGCCCTCCCCGGGAATTCCTACGAGCAGTACTTC. This codes for CASSRALPGNSYEQYF.

V gene TRBV11-2 combines with J gene TRBJ1-2; D is perhaps TRBD1 (5 bases). V shed 2 bases and J shed 3 bases, with 13 bases lying between them. The CDR3 consists of 15 residues. Per germline, CDR1 SGHAT and CDR2 FQNNGV. CDR3 nucleotide sequence: TGTGCCAGCAGCTTATGGTTAGACAGCGACTATGGCTACACCTTC. Amino acids: CASSLWLDSDYGYTF. Full variable domain (outside the CDR3, taken from reference TRBV11-2 and TRBJ1-2): EAGVAQSPRYKIIEKRQSVAFWCNPISGHATLYWYQQILGQGPKLLIQFQNNGVVDDSQLPKDRFSAERLKGVDSTLKIQPAKLEDSAVYLCASSLWLDSDYGYTFGSGTRLTVV.

This chain joins TRBV28 and TRBJ2-7; unclear D gene. V was trimmed by 5 bases and J by 1 base, leaving 3 bases between them. This CDR3 is built from 11 residues. Germline CDR1 reads MDHEN; CDR2 reads SYDVKM. The CDR3 is CASSTSYEQYF. For the CDR3, the DNA is TGTGCCAGCAGTACTTCCTACGAGCAGTACTTC. The full variable domain, its missing parts supplied by reference TRBV28 and TRBJ2-7, is DVKVTQSSRYLVKRTGEKVFLECVQDMDHENMFWYRQDPGLGLRLIYFSYDVKMKEKGDIPEGYSVSREKKERFSLILESASTNQTSMYLCASSTSYEQYFGPGTRLTVT.

The V and J genes are TRBV10-1 and TRBJ2-1, with D perhaps matching TRBD1 (5 bases). CDR3 length: 14 amino acids. Germline CDR1 is WNHNN and CDR2 is SYGVQD (reference sequence). Trimming took off 6 bases at V and 0 bases at J, with 9 bases between the two ends. CDR3 amino acids: CASSRQTSYNEQFF. CDR3 coding DNA: TGCGCCAGCAGCAGACAGACCTCCTACAATGAGCAGTTCTTC.

The chain is built from TRBV4-1 and TRBJ2-1; TRBD2 agrees at 9 bases. CDR3 size: 17 residues. V shed 1 base, J shed 8 bases, and the junction held 12 bases outside the gene matches. CDR1 MGHRA and CDR2 YSYEKL come from the germline V gene. CDR3 DNA sequence: TGCGCCAGCAGCCAAGGGGATATAGCGGGAGCTACAGATGAGCAGTTCTTC. It translates to CASSQGDIAGATDEQFF.

V usage is TRBV9 and J usage is TRBJ1-1; D unresolved. The CDR3 loop spans 14 amino acids. The germline gives CDR1 SGDLS, CDR2 YYNGEE. V lost 4 bases to trimming and J lost 1 base, with 11 bases between them. The CDR3 spells CASSPRVGNTEAFF. CDR3 in DNA: TGTGCCAGCAGCCCCCGGGTGGGGAACACTGAAGCTTTCTTT.

J is TRBJ2-1 and V is TRBV5-4; 8 bases agree with TRBD2. The junction had 4 bases not matched to a gene; V was cut back by 0 bases and J by 2 bases. The CDR3 is 16 residues long. The germline V gene encodes CDR1 SGHNT and CDR2 YYREEE (reference sequence). CDR3: CASSLEGSGAYNEQFF. The CDR3 region has the DNA TGTGCCAGCAGCTTGGAAGGTAGCGGGGCCTACAATGAGCAGTTCTTC. The full variable domain, in which reference TRBV5-4 and TRBJ2-1 provide the parts outside the CDR3, is ETGVTQSPTHLIKTRGQQVTLRCSSQSGHNTVSWYQQALGQGPQFIFQYYREEENGRGNFPPRFSGLQFPNYSSELNVNALELDDSALYLCASSLEGSGAYNEQFFGPGTRLTVL.

The V gene is TRBV27, the J gene TRBJ2-1; 8 positions agree with TRBD1. The CDR3 extends over 15 amino acids. Per the germline V gene, CDR1 is MNHEY and CDR2 is SMNVEV (reference sequence). The V gene end was trimmed by 3 bases and the J gene end by 7 bases; junction bases not matched to a gene: 8. CDR3 bases: TGTGCCAGCAGTTTTGAACAGGGGGTAGGAAATGAGCAGTTCTTC. It yields the protein CASSFEQGVGNEQFF.

This chain joins TRBV19 and TRBJ2-7; TRBD2 is a possible D gene (6 bases). Germline V gene data show CDR1 as LNHDA and CDR2 as SQIVND (reference sequence). The CDR3 covers 14 residues. The germline V and J ends were trimmed by 10 bases and 0 bases, with 16 bases remaining between them. Written as DNA, the CDR3 is TGTGCCACCACCGTAGCGGAGTCCTCCTACGAGCAGTACTTC. Translating gives CATTVAESSYEQYF.

This clone showed up just once. V usage is TRBV7-9 and J usage is TRBJ1-1, with 8 bases matching TRBD1. CDR3 length: 16 amino acids. The V gene's germline CDR1 is SEHNR and CDR2 FQNEAQ (reference sequence). V lost 6 bases and J lost 1; bases outside the gene matches: 10. CDR3 residues: CASSSFRTGTNTEAFF. The CDR3 nucleotides read TGTGCCAGCAGTTCTTTCAGGACAGGGACGAACACTGAAGCTTTCTTT.

This chain connects TRBV5-6 to TRBJ1-2; TRBD1 matches at 8 bases. V lost 4 bases to trimming and J lost 4 bases; unmatched junction nucleotides: 6. The CDR3 consists of 14 residues. Per germline, CDR1 SGHDT and CDR2 YYEEEE. DNA for the CDR3: TGTGCCAGCAGCCCGGACAGGGCCTTCTATGGCTACACCTTC. Amino acids: CASSPDRAFYGYTF.

The chain has TRBV11-2 and TRBJ1-1; 10 nucleotides line up with TRBD1. V trimming: 6 bases; J trimming: 4 bases; junction bases outside the gene matches: 17. The CDR3 loop spans 18 amino acids. Germline V CDR1 and CDR2: SGHAT, FQNNGV. The CDR3 is CASSTKGATGGYGTEAFF. The CDR3 nucleotides read TGTGCCAGCAGTACTAAGGGGGCGACAGGGGGCTATGGCACTGAAGCTTTCTTT.

The J gene is TRBJ2-5, the V gene TRBV29-1; D not certain. Germline CDR1 and CDR2: SQVTM and ANQGSEA. V was pared by 2 bases and J by 2 bases, with 9 bases between. CDR3 size: 13 residues. CDR3 protein: CSVESGLQETQYF. The CDR3 coding sequence is TGCAGCGTTGAATCGGGTTTACAAGAGACCCAGTACTTC.

This rearrangement joins TRBV7-8 to TRBJ2-6; D is possibly TRBD2 (5 bases). Germline V gene sequence: CDR1 SGHVS, CDR2 FQNEAQ. The ends were cut back, 6 bases at V and 2 bases at J, with 5 bases in the middle. The CDR3 runs 13 residues. The CDR3 loop reads CASREAGANVLTF. Written as DNA, the CDR3 is TGTGCCAGCAGGGAGGCTGGGGCCAACGTCCTGACTTTC.

This clone has more than one count but fewer than ten. The rearrangement uses TRBV7-9 and TRBJ2-3; D remains ambiguous. The V gene's germline CDR1 is SEHNR and CDR2 FQNEAQ (reference sequence). With 2 bases removed from V and 4 bases from J, the gap between germline ends came to 10 bases. The CDR3 is 14 residues long. The CDR3 here is CASSLSGEADTQYF. The DNA for the CDR3 is TGTGCCAGCAGCTTAAGTGGCGAGGCAGATACGCAGTATTTT. Full variable domain (outside the CDR3, taken from reference TRBV7-9 and TRBJ2-3): DTGVSQNPRHKITKRGQNVTFRCDPISEHNRLYWYRQTLGQGPEFLTYFQNEAQLEKSRLLSDRFSAERPKGSFSTLEIQRTEQGDSAMYLCASSLSGEADTQYFGPGTRLTVL.

The table lists this clone with a count of one. The V gene is TRBV13, the J gene TRBJ1-1; possibly TRBD1 for D (5 bases). CDR3 length: 12 amino acids. Trimming took off 3 bases at V and 11 bases at J, with 13 bases between the two ends. Germline CDR1 and CDR2: PRHDT and FYEKMQ (reference sequence). CDR3 residues: CASSFLSGIAFF. The CDR3 DNA reads TGTGCCAGCAGCTTTTTGTCAGGGATCGCTTTCTTT.

The V and J genes are TRBV4-1 and TRBJ2-1, with D hard to call. The V gene's germline CDR1 is MGHRA and CDR2 YSYEKL. The CDR3 runs 15 residues. Trimming took off 0 bases at V and 8 bases at J, with 14 bases between the two ends. CDR3 loop: CASSQETPANHEQFF. For the CDR3, the DNA is TGCGCCAGCAGCCAAGAGACTCCGGCTAACCATGAGCAGTTCTTC.

This clone was seen at least ten times. This chain connects TRBV29-1 to TRBJ1-1, with D uncertain. Germline lookup yields CDR1 SQVTM and CDR2 ANQGSEA. CDR3 length equals 12 residues. CDR3: CSTRRMNTEAFF. In nucleotides, the CDR3 is TGCAGTACACGGAGAATGAACACTGAAGCTTTCTTT.